The rows below give T cell receptor beta chains drawn from one sample of a study of blood T cell repertoires in COVID-19. Produced via immunoSEQ multiplex PCR; TCRdb's table is partial and in-frame only. Among about 73,000 clones, approximately 83% were seen once, and the ten largest hold under 3%. The sequenced material came from peripheral blood. These TCRs come from a man older than 75 with active or convalescent COVID-19. The CDR3 runs from the conserved cysteine through the conserved F or W. A D gene is named only where the DNA matches it firmly. Expanded clones are given a class, and other clones once, few, many or no size at all.

clone size	V gene	J gene	D gene	CDR3 protein	CDR3 DNA
.	TRBV6-2/TRBV6-3	TRBJ2-7	.	CASSYQGRVGEQYF	TGTGCCAGTAGTTACCAGGGCAGGGTAGGCGAGCAGTACTTC
.	TRBV25-1	TRBJ2-7	TRBD1	CASSETGHRGGTYEQYF	TGTGCCAGCAGTGAAACCGGCCACAGGGGTGGAACCTACGAGCAGTACTTC
.	TRBV29-1	TRBJ1-2	TRBD1	CSGYEDRGNGYTF	TGCAGCGGATACGAGGACAGGGGGAACGGCTACACCTTC
.	TRBV18	TRBJ1-2	.	CASSSGNYGYTF	TGTGCCAGCTCGTCAGGAAACTATGGCTACACCTTC
few	TRBV6-2/TRBV6-3	TRBJ1-1	.	CASSRNRDTEAFF	TGTGCCAGCAGCCGTAACAGGGACACTGAAGCTTTCTTT
.	TRBV10-3	TRBJ2-7	TRBD2	CAISERLAGGNEQYF	TGTGCCATCAGTGAGCGACTAGCGGGAGGGAACGAGCAGTACTTC
few	TRBV20-1	TRBJ2-5	.	CSAIPETQYF	TGCAGTGCTATTCCGGAGACCCAGTACTTC
few	TRBV5-1	TRBJ1-6	.	CASSFTGQGMYNNSPLHF	TGCGCCAGCAGCTTTACGGGCCAGGGGATGTATAATAATTCACCCCTCCACTTT
.	TRBV28	TRBJ1-4	.	CASSWGGTNEKLFF	TGTGCCAGCAGTTGGGGGGGGACTAATGAAAAACTGTTTTTT
few	TRBV3-1/TRBV3-2	TRBJ2-7	TRBD2	CASSQDKLAGFDEQYF	TGTGCCAGCAGCCAAGATAAGCTAGCGGGGTTCGACGAGCAGTACTTC
.	TRBV5-1	TRBJ2-3	TRBD1	CASSRAGQGTDTQYF	TGCGCCAGCAGCCGGGCGGGACAGGGTACAGATACGCAGTATTTT
.	TRBV19	TRBJ2-3	TRBD2	CASSALMDSGGPDTQYF	TGTGCCAGTAGTGCCCTCATGGATAGCGGGGGGCCAGATACGCAGTATTTT
.	TRBV29-1	TRBJ2-2	TRBD1	CSVDRGGTGELFF	TGCAGCGTCGACAGGGGCGGCACCGGGGAGCTGTTTTTT
.	TRBV6-1	TRBJ1-4	.	CASSEAGGAREKLFF	TGTGCCAGCAGTGAAGCCGGGGGAGCACGAGAAAAACTGTTTTTT
.	TRBV15	TRBJ2-5	TRBD2	CATSRGLARETQYF	TGTGCCACCAGCAGGGGACTAGCGCGAGAGACCCAGTACTTC
.	TRBV2	TRBJ2-5	.	CASSEADARGETQYF	TGTGCCAGCAGTGAAGCCGACGCGCGCGGGGAGACCCAGTACTTC
.	TRBV5-1	TRBJ1-2	TRBD1	CASSTGQGVIGYTF	TGCGCCAGCAGCACGGGACAGGGTGTTATCGGCTACACCTTC
.	TRBV6-5	TRBJ1-1	.	CASSFGRKNTEAFF	TGTGCCAGCAGTTTTGGCAGGAAGAATACTGAAGCTTTCTTT
.	TRBV7-2	TRBJ1-6	TRBD1	CASSSGTGDNSPLHF	TGTGCCAGCAGCTCCGGGACAGGGGATAATTCACCCCTCCACTTT
.	TRBV3-1/TRBV3-2	TRBJ1-5	.	CASSQGHKNQPQHF	TGTGCCAGCAGCCAAGGACACAAAAATCAGCCCCAGCATTTT
.	TRBV9	TRBJ2-7	.	CASSETRTVQSSYEQYF	TGTGCCAGCAGCGAGACGCGGACAGTTCAAAGCTCCTACGAGCAGTACTTC
.	TRBV5-1	TRBJ1-5	.	CASSAGAGNQPQHF	TGCGCCAGCTCGGCGGGAGCTGGCAATCAGCCCCAGCATTTT
.	TRBV5-1	TRBJ2-1	TRBD2	CASSRRTSVVGNEQFF	TGCGCCAGCAGCCGAAGGACTAGCGTAGTTGGAAATGAGCAGTTCTTC
.	TRBV3-1/TRBV3-2	TRBJ2-3	.	CASRQGRSDTQYF	TGTGCCAGCAGACAGGGGAGGTCAGATACGCAGTATTTT
.	TRBV7-2	TRBJ1-6	.	CASSSQGRGSPLHF	TGTGCCAGCAGCTCCCAGGGGCGCGGTTCACCCCTCCACTTT
once	TRBV19	TRBJ2-5	.	CASSIGQGFRETQYF	TGTGCCAGTAGTATCGGCCAGGGGTTCCGGGAGACCCAGTACTTC
.	TRBV4-1	TRBJ1-2	.	CASSQARESGYGYTF	TGCGCCAGCAGCCAAGCGAGGGAGTCAGGCTATGGCTACACCTTC
.	TRBV28	TRBJ1-4	.	CASSSPRGTTNEKLFF	TGTGCCAGCAGTTCCCCCCGCGGGACAACTAATGAAAAACTGTTTTTT
.	TRBV5-1	TRBJ2-3	TRBD2	CASSRGGGLPNTDTQYF	TGCGCCAGCAGCCGCGGCGGGGGGCTACCGAACACAGATACGCAGTATTTT
.	TRBV6-5	TRBJ2-7	TRBD1	CASRTGQGLYEQYF	TGTGCCAGCAGAACCGGACAGGGTTTGTACGAGCAGTACTTC
.	TRBV7-9	TRBJ1-5	.	CASSFDGLNQPQHF	TGTGCCAGCAGCTTCGATGGCCTCAATCAGCCCCAGCATTTT
.	TRBV16	TRBJ2-1	TRBD1	CASSRDRSYNEQFF	TGTGCCAGCAGCCGGGACAGAAGTTACAATGAGCAGTTCTTC
.	TRBV15	TRBJ1-1	.	CATSSQVNTEAFF	TGTGCCACCAGCAGTCAGGTGAACACTGAAGCTTTCTTT
.	TRBV3-1/TRBV3-2	TRBJ2-7	.	CASSQRGYEQYF	TGTGCCAGCAGCCAACGGGGCTACGAGCAGTACTTC
.	TRBV24-1	TRBJ2-1	TRBD1	CATPQGAHSPQTYNEQFF	TGTGCCACCCCACAGGGGGCGCATTCACCCCAAACCTACAATGAGCAGTTCTTC
.	TRBV3-1/TRBV3-2	TRBJ2-7	.	CASSQDSRGGSYEQYF	TGTGCCAGCAGCCAAGATTCCAGGGGTGGGTCCTACGAGCAGTACTTC
.	TRBV5-1	TRBJ2-7	.	CASSLEVGSSYEQYF	TGCGCCAGCAGCTTGGAGGTCGGGAGCTCCTACGAGCAGTACTTC
few	TRBV30	TRBJ2-1	TRBD1	CAWSVGTGYDEQFF	TGTGCCTGGAGTGTAGGGACAGGGTATGATGAGCAGTTCTTC
.	TRBV10-3	TRBJ1-1	TRBD1	CAIMTGGVNTEAFF	TGTGCCATCATGACAGGGGGAGTGAACACTGAAGCTTTCTTT
.	TRBV4-2	TRBJ2-7	.	CASSLEPFREQYF	TGTGCCAGCAGCCTGGAGCCGTTTAGGGAGCAGTACTTC
.	TRBV30	TRBJ2-3	.	CAWSTPTADIDTQYF	TGTGCCTGGAGCACCCCAACGGCCGACATCGATACGCAGTATTTT
few	TRBV10-3	TRBJ2-7	TRBD1	CAIGTGSEQYF	TGTGCCATCGGGACAGGGAGCGAGCAGTACTTC
.	TRBV9	TRBJ1-4	.	CASSPPEGIDEKLFF	TGTGCCAGCAGCCCACCGGAGGGGATAGATGAAAAACTGTTTTTT
.	TRBV3-1/TRBV3-2	TRBJ1-1	.	CASSTGEPTEAFF	TGTGCCAGCAGCACGGGAGAGCCCACTGAAGCTTTCTTT
.	TRBV7-9	TRBJ2-5	.	CASSQGLWYNRYQETQYF	TGTGCCAGCAGCCAGGGGCTATGGTATAACCGGTACCAAGAGACCCAGTACTTC
few	TRBV30	TRBJ2-2	.	CAWTWGRGLAGELFF	TGTGCCTGGACTTGGGGTCGGGGGTTGGCCGGGGAGCTGTTTTTT
.	TRBV19	TRBJ1-6	.	CASSTNRVQNSPLHF	TGTGCCAGTAGTACCAACCGGGTCCAAAATTCACCCCTCCACTTT